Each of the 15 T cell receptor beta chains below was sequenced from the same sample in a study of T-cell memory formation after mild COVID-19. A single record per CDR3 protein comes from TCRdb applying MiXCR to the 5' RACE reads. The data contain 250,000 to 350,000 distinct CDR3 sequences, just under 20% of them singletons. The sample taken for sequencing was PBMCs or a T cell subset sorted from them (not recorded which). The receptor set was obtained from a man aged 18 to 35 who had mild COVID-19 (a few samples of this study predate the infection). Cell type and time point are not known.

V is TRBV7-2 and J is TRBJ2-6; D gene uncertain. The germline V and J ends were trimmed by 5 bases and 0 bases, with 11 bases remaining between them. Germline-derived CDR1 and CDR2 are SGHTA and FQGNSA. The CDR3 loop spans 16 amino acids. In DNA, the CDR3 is TGTGCCAGCAGCATAAGGTGGGGCTCTGGGGCCAACGTCCTGACTTTC. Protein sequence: CASSIRWGSGANVLTF.

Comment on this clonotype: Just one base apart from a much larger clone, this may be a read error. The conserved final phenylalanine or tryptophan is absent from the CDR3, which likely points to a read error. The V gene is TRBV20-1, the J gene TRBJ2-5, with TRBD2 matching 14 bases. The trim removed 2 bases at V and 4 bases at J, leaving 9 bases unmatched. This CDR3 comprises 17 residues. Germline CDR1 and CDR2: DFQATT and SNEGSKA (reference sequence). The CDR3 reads CSARRTTSGGAGETQYL. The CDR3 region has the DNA TGCAGTGCTAGACGGACGACTAGCGGGGGGGCAGGAGAGACCCAGTACTTA.

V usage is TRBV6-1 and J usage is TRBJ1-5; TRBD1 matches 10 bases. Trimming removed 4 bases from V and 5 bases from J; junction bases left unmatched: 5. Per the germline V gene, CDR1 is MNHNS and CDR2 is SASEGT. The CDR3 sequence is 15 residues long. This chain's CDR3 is CASSGQTGGDQPQHF. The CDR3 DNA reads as TGTGCCAGCAGTGGCCAGACAGGGGGCGATCAGCCCCAGCATTTT.

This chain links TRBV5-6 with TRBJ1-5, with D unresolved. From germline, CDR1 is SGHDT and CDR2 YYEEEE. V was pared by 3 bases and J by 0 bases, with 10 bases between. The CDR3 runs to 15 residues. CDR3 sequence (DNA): TGTGCCAGCAGCTCAAGGCATCATAGCAATCAGCCCCAGCATTTT. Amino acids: CASSSRHHSNQPQHF.

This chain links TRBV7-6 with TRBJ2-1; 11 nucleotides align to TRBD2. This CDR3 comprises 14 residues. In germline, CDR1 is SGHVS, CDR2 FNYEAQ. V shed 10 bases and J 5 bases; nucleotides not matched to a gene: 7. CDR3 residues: CATWGGLADNEQFF. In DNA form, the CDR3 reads TGTGCCACCTGGGGGGGACTAGCGGACAATGAGCAGTTCTTC.

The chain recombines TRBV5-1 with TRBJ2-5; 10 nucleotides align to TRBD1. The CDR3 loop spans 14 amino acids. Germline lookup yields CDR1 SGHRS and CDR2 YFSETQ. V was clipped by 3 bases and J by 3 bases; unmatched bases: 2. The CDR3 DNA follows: TGCGCCAGCAGCTCCGGGACAGGGGAAGAGACCCAGTACTTC. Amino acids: CASSSGTGEETQYF.

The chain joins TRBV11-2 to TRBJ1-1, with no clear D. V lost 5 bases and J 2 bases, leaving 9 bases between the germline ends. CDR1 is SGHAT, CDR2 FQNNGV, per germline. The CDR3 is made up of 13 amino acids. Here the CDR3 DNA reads TGTGCCAGCAGCCCTCAATTTAACACTGAAGCTTTCTTT. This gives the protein CASSPQFNTEAFF.

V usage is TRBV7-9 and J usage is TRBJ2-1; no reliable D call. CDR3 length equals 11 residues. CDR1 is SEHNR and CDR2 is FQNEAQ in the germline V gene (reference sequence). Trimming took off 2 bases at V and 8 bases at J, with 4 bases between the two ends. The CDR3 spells CASSLFHEQFF. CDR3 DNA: TGTGCCAGCAGCTTATTCCATGAGCAGTTCTTC. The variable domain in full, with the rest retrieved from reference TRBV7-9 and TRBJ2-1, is DTGVSQNPRHKITKRGQNVTFRCDPISEHNRLYWYRQTLGQGPEFLTYFQNEAQLEKSRLLSDRFSAERPKGSFSTLEIQRTEQGDSAMYLCASSLFHEQFFGPGTRLTVL.

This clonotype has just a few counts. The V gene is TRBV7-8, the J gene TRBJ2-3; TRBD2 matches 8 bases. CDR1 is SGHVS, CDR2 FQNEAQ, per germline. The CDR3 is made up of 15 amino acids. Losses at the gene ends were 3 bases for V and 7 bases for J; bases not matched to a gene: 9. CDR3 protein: CASSFQRGTTYTQYF. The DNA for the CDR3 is TGTGCCAGCAGCTTTCAGCGGGGGACGACATATACGCAGTATTTT.

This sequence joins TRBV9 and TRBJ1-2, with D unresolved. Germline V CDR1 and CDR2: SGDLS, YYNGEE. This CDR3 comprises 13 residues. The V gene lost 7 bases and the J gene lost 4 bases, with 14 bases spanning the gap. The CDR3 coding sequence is TGTGCCAGCTCCGTTGGGGATCCCTATGGCTACACCTTC. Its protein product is CASSVGDPYGYTF.

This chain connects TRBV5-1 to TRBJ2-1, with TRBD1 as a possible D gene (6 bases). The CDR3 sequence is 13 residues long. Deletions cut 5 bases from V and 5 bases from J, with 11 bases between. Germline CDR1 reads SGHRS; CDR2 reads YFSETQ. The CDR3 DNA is TGCGCCAGCAGTCGCAGGGGAGACAATGAGCAGTTCTTC. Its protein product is CASSRRGDNEQFF.

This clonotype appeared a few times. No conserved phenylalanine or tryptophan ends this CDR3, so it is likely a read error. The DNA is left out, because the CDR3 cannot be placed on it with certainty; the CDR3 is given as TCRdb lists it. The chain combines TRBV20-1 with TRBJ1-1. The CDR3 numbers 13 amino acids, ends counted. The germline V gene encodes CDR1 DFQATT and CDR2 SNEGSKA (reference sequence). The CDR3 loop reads CSARDGESMEPHV.

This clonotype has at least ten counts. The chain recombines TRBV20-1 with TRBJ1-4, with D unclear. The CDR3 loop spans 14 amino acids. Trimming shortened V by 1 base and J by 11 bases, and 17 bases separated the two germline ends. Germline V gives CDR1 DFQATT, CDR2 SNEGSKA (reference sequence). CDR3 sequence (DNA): TGCAGTGCTAGAGTGCTTGCCTCAGAAGGGAAACTGTTTTTT. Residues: CSARVLASEGKLFF.

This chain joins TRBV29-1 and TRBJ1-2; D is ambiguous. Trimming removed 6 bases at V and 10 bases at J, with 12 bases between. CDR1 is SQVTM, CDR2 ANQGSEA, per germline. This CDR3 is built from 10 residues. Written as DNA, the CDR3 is TGCAGCGTCTGGGGTCTTGACTACACCTTC. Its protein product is CSVWGLDYTF.

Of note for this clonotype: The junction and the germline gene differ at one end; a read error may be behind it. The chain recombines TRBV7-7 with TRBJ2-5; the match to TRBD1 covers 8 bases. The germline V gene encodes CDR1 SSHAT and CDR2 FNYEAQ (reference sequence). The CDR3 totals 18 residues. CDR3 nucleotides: TGTGCTAGCAGCTTAAGAATCCCAACAGGGGGTAGGCAAGAGACCCAGTACTTC. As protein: CASSLRIPTGGRQETQYF.